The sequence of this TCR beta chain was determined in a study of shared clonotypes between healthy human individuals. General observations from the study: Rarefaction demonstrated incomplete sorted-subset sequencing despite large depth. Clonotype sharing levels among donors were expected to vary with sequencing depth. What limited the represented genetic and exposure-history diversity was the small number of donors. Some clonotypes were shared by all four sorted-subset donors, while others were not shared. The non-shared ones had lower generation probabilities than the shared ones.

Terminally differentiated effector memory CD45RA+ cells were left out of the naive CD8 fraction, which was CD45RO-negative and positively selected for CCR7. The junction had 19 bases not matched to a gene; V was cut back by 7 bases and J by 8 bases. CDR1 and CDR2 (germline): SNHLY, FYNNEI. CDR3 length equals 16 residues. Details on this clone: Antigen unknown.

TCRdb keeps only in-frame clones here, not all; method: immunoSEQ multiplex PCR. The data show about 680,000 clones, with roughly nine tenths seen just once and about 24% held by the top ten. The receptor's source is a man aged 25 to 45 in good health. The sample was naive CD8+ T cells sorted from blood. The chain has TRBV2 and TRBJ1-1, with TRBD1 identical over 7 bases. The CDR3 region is CASMTTPGQFKMEAFF. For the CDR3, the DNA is TGTGCCAGCATGACGACTCCGGGACAGTTTAAAATGGAAGCTTTCTTT.